Listed here is a single T cell receptor beta chain. Its target is unknown. Libraries were prepared by immunoSEQ multiplex PCR; TCRdb keeps only in-frame clonotypes and omits some of them. The sample contains approximately 1.4 million clones, under 99% of which appear only once. The length of the CDR3 is 14 residues. V lost 1 base, J lost 6 bases, and 10 bases lay in between. The germline CDR1 and CDR2 sequences are SGHRS and YFSETQ. The sample originates from a study of shared clonotypes between healthy human individuals. Study-wide context: Three plates each covered CD4 naive and memory; CD8 naive two, CD8 memory one. Study-wide findings and caveats: Some clonotypes were shared by all four sorted-subset donors, while others were not shared. The non-shared ones had lower generation probabilities than the shared ones.

Sequencing was carried out using naive CD4+ T cells sorted from blood. Subset of the sample: CD45RA+ positively selected. The chain is built from TRBV5-1 and TRBJ2-2, with D hard to call. This receptor was taken from a man younger than 40 in good health. The CDR3 sequence is CASSLFASAGELFF. DNA of the CDR3: TGCGCCAGCAGCTTGTTTGCCTCGGCCGGGGAGCTGTTTTTT. Full variable domain (outside the CDR3, taken from reference TRBV5-1 and TRBJ2-2): KAGVTQTPRYLIKTRGQQVTLSCSPISGHRSVSWYQQTPGQGLQFLFEYFSETQRNKGNFPGRFSGRQFSNSRSEMNVSTLELGDSALYLCASSLFASAGELFFGEGSRLTVL.